These 19 T cell receptor beta chains were all obtained from the same sample, sequenced in a study of cytotoxic CD8 clonotypes in ibrutinib-treated CLL. Using immunoSEQ multiplex PCR, the repertoire was profiled, and TCRdb retains in-frame clones only, with some absent. The sample shows over 200,000 clones, 65% to 80% of them seen only once. The specimen comprised PBMCs, sampled after 12 months of ibrutinib treatment. The source is a human donor with chronic lymphocytic leukemia.

The rearrangement links TRBV21-1 to TRBJ1-5. TRBV21-1 is a pseudogene segment. The CDR3 sequence is 14 residues long. In DNA, the CDR3 is TGTGCCAGCCTATCGGGTAGCTTTAATCAGCCCCAGCATTTT. Amino acid sequence: CASLSGSFNQPQHF.

This rearrangement joins TRBV5-5 to TRBJ2-5; D gene ambiguous. Germline CDR1 is SGHKS and CDR2 is YYEKEE (reference sequence). Trimming took off 3 bases at V and 0 bases at J, with 3 bases between the two ends. The CDR3 covers 12 residues. The CDR3 region has the DNA TGTGCCAGCAGCTCGTACCAAGAGACCCAGTACTTC. Its translation is CASSSYQETQYF.

CDR3 coding DNA: TGTGCCAGTAGTATAGATGGGGGTGGCAATCAGCCCCAGCATTTT. Amino acids: CASSIDGGGNQPQHF. V is TRBV19 and J is TRBJ1-5; weak D call: TRBD1 (5 bases). Trimming removed 0 bases at V and 2 bases at J, with 8 bases between. This CDR3 comprises 15 residues. Germline CDR1 LNHDA, CDR2 SQIVND (reference sequence).

V is TRBV7-2 and J is TRBJ1-1; D remains ambiguous. The V and J ends lost 1 base and 7 bases respectively, with 7 bases between them. In germline, CDR1 is SGHTA, CDR2 FQGNSA. The CDR3 contains 12 residues. CDR3 loop: CASSLGRREAFF. The CDR3 nucleotides are TGTGCCAGCAGCTTAGGGCGTCGTGAAGCTTTCTTT.

V is TRBV9 and J is TRBJ2-1; the match to TRBD2 covers 12 bases. The CDR3 has 15 amino acids. Losses at the gene ends were 1 base for V and 8 bases for J; bases not matched to a gene: 4. CDR1 is SGDLS and CDR2 is YYNGEE in the germline V gene. The CDR3 region is CASSVSSGGADEQFF. As DNA, the CDR3 is TGTGCCAGCAGCGTATCTAGCGGGGGGGCCGATGAGCAGTTCTTC.

The rearrangement uses TRBV7-9 and TRBJ2-5, with 7 bases matching TRBD1. The CDR3 sequence is 15 residues long. V lost 5 bases to trimming and J lost 5 bases; unmatched junction nucleotides: 11. CDR1 SEHNR and CDR2 FQNEAQ come from the germline V gene (reference sequence). The CDR3 nucleotides are TGTGCCAGCAGCCGGCGCGAGGGGGCCGGGGAGACCCAGTACTTC. Its translation: CASSRREGAGETQYF.

This clone was seen a single time. The chain combines TRBV11-2 with TRBJ2-1, with TRBD2 as a possible D gene (7 bases). The CDR3 has 17 amino acids. Trimming left V 1 base short and J 4 bases short, with 17 bases between. Germline values: CDR1 SGHAT, CDR2 FQNNGV. CDR3 bases: TGTGCCAGCAGCTTAGGCGCGGGGGCAGGGCCTTACAATGAGCAGTTCTTC. Its protein product is CASSLGAGAGPYNEQFF.

The chain joins TRBV6-5 to TRBJ1-2, with D unresolved. CDR1 is MNHEY and CDR2 is SVGAGI in the germline V gene. This CDR3 spans 12 amino acids. V lost 7 bases, J lost 8 bases, and 14 bases lay in between. CDR3 nucleotide sequence: TGTGCCAGCACCCGGGGTTTGGGGGGCTACACCTTC. Translation gives CASTRGLGGYTF.

DNA for the CDR3: TGTGCCAGCAGGCTTAGACAGGGGGAGGGTGGCTACACCTTC. This sequence encodes CASRLRQGEGGYTF. The genes are TRBV6-5 and TRBJ1-2, with 9 bases matching TRBD1. The CDR3 has 14 residues. Germline V lookup: CDR1 MNHEY, CDR2 SVGAGI. V lost 6 bases and J lost 7; bases outside the gene matches: 9.

The chain joins TRBV5-1 to TRBJ1-2, with 7 bases that match TRBD1. The CDR3 contains 14 residues. Germline values: CDR1 SGHRS, CDR2 YFSETQ. Trimming cost V 4 bases and J 5 bases; bases outside gene matches: 8. The CDR3 region is CASSRGTDAYGYTF. CDR3 nucleotides: TGCGCCAGCAGCCGTGGGACAGACGCATATGGCTACACCTTC.

J is TRBJ2-5 and V is TRBV6-1; D unclear. This CDR3 has 13 amino acids. Germline values: CDR1 MNHNS, CDR2 SASEGT. V was cut by 3 bases and J by 5 bases, with 10 bases left in between. This CDR3 is CASSDNLGETQYF. CDR3 sequence (DNA): TGTGCCAGCAGTGACAATCTCGGGGAGACCCAGTACTTC.

This clone was seen just once. CDR3 residues: CASSVSGNYGYTF. In DNA, the CDR3 is TGTGCCAGCAGTGTTTCGGGAAACTATGGCTACACCTTC. The J gene is TRBJ1-2, the V gene TRBV2; no firm D call. Trimming removed 4 bases from V and 2 bases from J, with 8 bases in between. Germline loops: CDR1 SNHLY, CDR2 FYNNEI. The CDR3 spans 13 residues.

The gene calls are TRBV5-6 and TRBJ2-1, with 15 bases matching TRBD2. Looked up from germline, CDR1 is SGHDT and CDR2 is YYEEEE. With V trimmed by 0 bases and J by 9 bases, 10 bases remained unmatched. This CDR3 has 18 amino acids. CDR3 in amino acids: CASSLERGTSGRRGEQFF. The CDR3 DNA is TGTGCCAGCAGCTTGGAACGAGGGACTAGCGGGAGGCGAGGTGAGCAGTTCTTC.

This chain connects TRBV19 to TRBJ1-1; D perhaps matches TRBD1 (5 bases). V was trimmed by 4 bases and J by 4 bases, leaving 7 bases between them. In germline, CDR1 is LNHDA, CDR2 SQIVND (reference sequence). CDR3 length: 12 amino acids. Here the CDR3 DNA reads TGTGCCAGTAGTAGGAGGGGCACTGAAGCTTTCTTT. It specifies CASSRRGTEAFF.

The chain uses TRBV27 and TRBJ2-7, with a possible D match to TRBD2 (5 bases). Per germline, CDR1 MNHEY and CDR2 SMNVEV (reference sequence). The V end was cut by 6 bases, the J end by 6 bases, with 18 bases between. The CDR3 contains 14 residues. The DNA of the CDR3 is TGTGCCAGCAGCTTACAGCGGCGGCCGGGCGAGCAGTACTTC. It specifies CASSLQRRPGEQYF.

The chain couples TRBV9 to TRBJ2-2; D might be TRBD2 (5 bases). The CDR3 is 15 amino acids. Trimming took 5 bases from V and 7 from J, leaving 18 bases between them. Germline values: CDR1 SGDLS, CDR2 YYNGEE. The chain's CDR3 is CASRRDPGLSGELFF. CDR3 DNA sequence: TGTGCCAGCAGGAGGGATCCGGGGTTGAGCGGGGAGCTGTTTTTT.

This rearrangement joins TRBV30 to TRBJ2-7; 8 nucleotides match TRBD2. CDR3 length: 14 residues. V gave up 1 base and J gave up 6 bases; unmatched junction bases: 8. Germline lookup yields CDR1 GTSNPN and CDR2 SVGIG (reference sequence). In DNA form, the CDR3 reads TGTGCCTGGAGTGAAAGCGGGAGAATCCTCGAGCAGTACTTC. Translation gives CAWSESGRILEQYF.

This chain links TRBV19 with TRBJ2-3; 7 positions match TRBD2. CDR3 length equals 12 residues. CDR1 and CDR2 (germline): LNHDA, SQIVND (reference sequence). The trim removed 11 bases at V and 1 base at J, leaving 3 bases unmatched. The CDR3 is CASRGGTDTQYF. The CDR3 bases are TGTGCCTCCCGGGGGGGCACAGATACGCAGTATTTT. The whole variable domain, filled in from reference TRBV19 and TRBJ2-3, reads DGGITQSPKYLFRKEGQNVTLSCEQNLNHDAMYWYRQDPGQGLRLIYYSQIVNDFQKGDIAEGYSVSREKKESFPLTVTSAQKNPTAFYLCASRGGTDTQYFGPGTRLTVL.

With regard to this clone: A clone one base away is much larger, so this may be a read error. The chain employs TRBV11-2 and TRBJ2-1; unclear D gene. This CDR3 contains 11 residues. Germline CDR1 is SGHAT and CDR2 is FQNNGV. Trimming left V 3 bases short and J 5 bases short, with 2 bases between. The CDR3 here is CASSFHNEQFF. In DNA form, the CDR3 reads TGTGCCAGCAGCTTTCACAATGAGCAGTTCTTC. Supplemented by reference TRBV11-2 and TRBJ2-1, the full variable domain reads EAGVAQSPRYKIIEKRQSVAFWCNPISGHATLYWYQQILGQGPKLLIQFQNNGVVDDSQLPKDRFSAERLKGVDSTLKIQPAKLEDSAVYLCASSFHNEQFFGPGTRLTVL.